Listed here is a single T cell receptor (beta chain). This clone was counted a few times. No antigen is known for it. No per-base quality is available; no much larger clone lies one base away. Whole blood was collected in K2EDTA tubes by collaborating institutions according to the institutions' own protocols. For TCRbeta analysis, collaborator samples were shipped as frozen whole blood, as isolated PBMCs, or as DNA extracted from either sample type. Trimming at the junction amounts to 3 bases on V and 3 bases on J, and the germline ends lie 12 bases apart. Including cysteine and phenylalanine, the CDR3 has 13 amino acids. The DNA shown is the 39-base CDR3, in frame from base 1. CDR1 and CDR2 are drawn from the germline V gene: SQVTM, ANQGSEA. TCRbeta CDR3 regions were amplified from genomic DNA by means of the immunoSEQ Assay, a bias-controlled multiplex PCR. In the paper's pipeline: The number of nucleated cells in each sample was estimated by amplification of reference gene primers within the assay. To quantify the absolute abundance of each unique TCRbeta CDR3 rearrangement, sequence reads were collapsed and filtered. For each sample, productive Simpson clonality was calculated as the square root of Simpson's diversity index over productive rearrangements. TCRdb mirrors the immuneACCESS table, restricted to in-frame sequences. Some clones are absent from its copies; in checked studies, under half trace to an unresolved V gene, and the reason for the others is unknown. The D gene and trimming were derived from the DNA, and the V and J assignments and clone size from that table. The sample table shows a few hundred thousand clones, and approximately 91% are seen once. Of the sample, under 0.95% is held by the ten largest clones.

The data stem from a study of blood T cell repertoires in COVID-19 (dated by TCRdb to about 2020). With regard to the full study: Collaborator samples came from the United States, Italy and Spain and covered acute and convalescent phases of COVID-19. The dataset comprised deeply sampled blood TCRbeta repertoires from subjects exposed to, actively infected with, or recovered from COVID-19. Samples came from the ongoing ImmuneRACE study (first 160 participants) plus 1,254 subjects from 6 global collaborators. Nearly every sample came with metadata listing a de-identified subject ID, COVID-19 status, age in years and sex. Where HLA class I and class II types were available, the types were taken from metadata supplied by the sample provider, not from assay-based typing. A freely available public database, intended as a resource for researchers studying the immune response to SARS-CoV-2, is where the repertoires were released. The material from the prospective study consisted of cDNA or gDNA derived from T cells, B-cell-depleted T cells, or PBMCs.

Summary of the overall study and its limitations: The amount of clinical and demographic metadata varied by source and participant and was provided uncurated.

Material for sequencing was peripheral blood. This sequence uses TRBV29-1 and TRBJ2-7, with a weak D call of TRBD2 (6 bases match). The sequence was collected from a woman aged 25 to 39 with acute or convalescent COVID-19. The encoded CDR3 is CSVEGGNGYEQYF. The DNA sequence is given as TGCAGCGTTGAGGGGGGAAATGGCTACGAGCAGTACTTC.